Shown below are 4 T cell receptor beta chains from a single sample sequenced in a study of cytomegalovirus exposure and HLA in healthy donors. Primers: 60 Vbeta forward and 13 Jbeta reverse. Some clones are missing from TCRdb's copy, which holds only in-frame ones; the method was immunoSEQ multiplex PCR. This sample has 250,000 or so clones, with approximately 82% found just once. Sequencing used PBMCs. These receptors were collected from an older woman in good health and CMV-seropositive.

The rearrangement uses TRBV4-1 and TRBJ1-6; D gene uncertain. This CDR3 region has 14 residues. V was cut by 0 bases and J by 7 bases, with 7 bases left in between. Germline values: CDR1 MGHRA, CDR2 YSYEKL. CDR3 amino acids: CASSQDPMNSPLHF. The CDR3 region has the DNA TGCGCCAGCAGCCAAGATCCAATGAATTCACCCCTCCACTTT.

The CDR3, as DNA: TGTGCCAGCAGCCTCGACAGGGGGCTGGATAACTATGGCTACACCTTC. Protein: CASSLDRGLDNYGYTF. The chain has TRBV5-4 and TRBJ1-2; 10 bases are shared with TRBD1. There are 16 residues in the CDR3. Germline lookup yields CDR1 SGHNT and CDR2 YYREEE (reference sequence). V shed 4 bases, J shed 1 base, and the junction held 7 bases outside the gene matches.

The chain is built from TRBV2 and TRBJ1-4; perhaps TRBD1 as D (5 bases). The germline V gene encodes CDR1 SNHLY and CDR2 FYNNEI. This CDR3 spans 15 amino acids. Trimming shortened V by 4 bases and J by 8 bases, and 17 bases separated the two germline ends. The CDR3 DNA is TGTGCCAGCAGTGGGCAGGGAGGACGGAGAGAAAAACTGTTTTTT. This codes for CASSGQGGRREKLFF.

The J gene is TRBJ2-7, the V gene TRBV30; 10 nucleotides align to TRBD2. J gave up 7 bases and V 0 bases, and 9 bases lay outside the gene matches. The CDR3 covers 15 residues. CDR1 is GTSNPN and CDR2 is SVGIG in the germline V gene (reference sequence). The CDR3 DNA reads as TGTGCCTGGAGTGTGAGTCTAGCGGGAGCTGGGGAGCAGTACTTC. The encoded protein is CAWSVSLAGAGEQYF. The full variable domain, completed using reference TRBV30 and TRBJ2-7, is SQTIHQWPATLVQPVGSPLSLECTVEGTSNPNLYWYRQAAGRGLQLLFYSVGIGQISSEVPQNLSASRPQDRQFILSSKKLLLSDSGFYLCAWSVSLAGAGEQYFGPGTRLTVT.